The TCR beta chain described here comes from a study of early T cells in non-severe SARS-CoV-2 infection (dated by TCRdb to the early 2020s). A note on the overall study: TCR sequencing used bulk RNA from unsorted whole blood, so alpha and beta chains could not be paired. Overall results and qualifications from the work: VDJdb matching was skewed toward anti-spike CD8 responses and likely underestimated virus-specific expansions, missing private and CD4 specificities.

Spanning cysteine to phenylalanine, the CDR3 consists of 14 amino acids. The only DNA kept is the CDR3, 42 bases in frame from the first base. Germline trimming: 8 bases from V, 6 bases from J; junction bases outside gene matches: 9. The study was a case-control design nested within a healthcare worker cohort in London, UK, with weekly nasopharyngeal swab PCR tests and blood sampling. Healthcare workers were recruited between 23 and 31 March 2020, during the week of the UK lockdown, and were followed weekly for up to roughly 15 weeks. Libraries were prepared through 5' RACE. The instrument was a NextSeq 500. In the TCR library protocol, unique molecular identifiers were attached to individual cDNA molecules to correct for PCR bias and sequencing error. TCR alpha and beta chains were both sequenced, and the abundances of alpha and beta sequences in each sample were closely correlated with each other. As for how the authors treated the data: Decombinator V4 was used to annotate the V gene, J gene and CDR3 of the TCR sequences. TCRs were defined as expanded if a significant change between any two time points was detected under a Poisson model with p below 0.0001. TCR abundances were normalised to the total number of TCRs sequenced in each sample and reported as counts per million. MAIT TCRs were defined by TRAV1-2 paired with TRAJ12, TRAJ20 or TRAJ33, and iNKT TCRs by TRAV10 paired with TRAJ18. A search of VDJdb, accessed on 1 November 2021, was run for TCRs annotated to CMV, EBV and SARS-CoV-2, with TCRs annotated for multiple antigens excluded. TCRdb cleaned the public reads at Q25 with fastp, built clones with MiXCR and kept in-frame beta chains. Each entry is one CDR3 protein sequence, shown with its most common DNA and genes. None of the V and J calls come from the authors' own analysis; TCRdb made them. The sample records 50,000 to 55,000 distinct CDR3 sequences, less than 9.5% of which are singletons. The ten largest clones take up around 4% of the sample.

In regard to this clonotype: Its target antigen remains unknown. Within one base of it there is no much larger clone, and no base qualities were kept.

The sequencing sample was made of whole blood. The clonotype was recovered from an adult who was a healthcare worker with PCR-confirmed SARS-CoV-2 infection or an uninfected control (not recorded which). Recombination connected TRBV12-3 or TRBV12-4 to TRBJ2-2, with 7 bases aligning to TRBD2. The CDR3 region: CASSREAGAGELFF. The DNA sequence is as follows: TGTGCCAGCTCCAGGGAGGCGGGGGCCGGGGAGCTGTTTTTT.